One sample yielded the 17 T cell receptor beta chains listed below, sequenced in a study of shared clonotypes between healthy human individuals. Data came from immunoSEQ multiplex PCR; TCRdb stores just in-frame clones and leaves some out. The table shows around 2,000,000 clones, with over 85% occurring only once. Positive CCR7 selection of CD45RO-negative cells yielded the naive CD8 cells, and terminally differentiated effector memory CD45RA+ cells were excluded. The sequencing sample was made of naive CD8+ T cells sorted from blood. These receptors were taken from a man between 18 and 35 years old in good health.

V is TRBV5-1 and J is TRBJ1-2; weak D call: TRBD1 (6 bases). V was clipped by 3 bases and J by 0 bases, with 15 bases between them. The CDR3 is made up of 16 amino acids. CDR1 is SGHRS, CDR2 YFSETQ, per germline. This chain's CDR3 is CASSSPTGPPNYGYTF. The CDR3 DNA is TGCGCCAGCAGCTCCCCGACAGGCCCTCCTAACTATGGCTACACCTTC.

The DNA for the CDR3 is TGTGCCAGCAGCTCCCTCACGGATGCAACTAATGAAAAACTGTTTTTT. It encodes CASSSLTDATNEKLFF. This sequence joins TRBV7-9 and TRBJ1-4, with D hard to call. The length of the CDR3 is 16 residues. The V gene's germline CDR1 is SEHNR and CDR2 FQNEAQ (reference sequence). V lost 4 bases, J lost 0 bases, and 12 bases lay in between. Full variable domain (outside the CDR3, taken from reference TRBV7-9 and TRBJ1-4): DTGVSQNPRHKITKRGQNVTFRCDPISEHNRLYWYRQTLGQGPEFLTYFQNEAQLEKSRLLSDRFSAERPKGSFSTLEIQRTEQGDSAMYLCASSSLTDATNEKLFFGSGTQLSVL.

This clone is a singleton in its sample. This chain uses TRBV2 with TRBJ2-3, with D tentatively TRBD1 (5 bases). V was shortened by 4 bases and J by 2 bases, with 28 bases between the two germline ends. The CDR3 is 20 residues long. Germline CDR1 and CDR2: SNHLY and FYNNEI. CDR3 protein: CASSAISGRSSLSHTDTQYF. DNA of the CDR3: TGTGCCAGCAGTGCGATTTCAGGGCGATCCTCCCTCTCCCACACAGATACGCAGTATTTT.

The chain joins TRBV5-6 to TRBJ2-3; D may match TRBD1 or TRBD2 (5 bases each). Trimming took off 1 base at V and 2 bases at J, with 11 bases between the two ends. The CDR3 runs to 15 residues. Germline CDR1 reads SGHDT; CDR2 reads YYEEEE. The CDR3 loop is CASSLNLGPTDTQYF. The CDR3 DNA sequence: TGTGCCAGCAGCTTGAATTTGGGACCCACAGATACGCAGTATTTT.

V usage is TRBV28 and J usage is TRBJ2-3; TRBD2 matches 10 bases. Trimming took 6 bases from V and 1 from J; bases not matched to a gene: 4. Germline V gene data show CDR1 as MDHEN and CDR2 as SYDVKM. The CDR3 loop spans 15 amino acids. The chain's CDR3 is CASSLGTSGTDTQYF. CDR3 nucleotide sequence: TGTGCCAGCAGCCTGGGGACTAGCGGCACAGATACGCAGTATTTT.

This chain connects TRBV10-3 to TRBJ2-7, with D possibly being TRBD1 (6 bases). V gave up 3 bases and J gave up 4 bases, with 19 bases separating them. The CDR3 consists of 16 residues. Germline V gene sequence: CDR1 ENHRY, CDR2 SYGVKD. In DNA form, the CDR3 reads TGTGCCATCAGTGACCCCGGGACAACCGCGGTATACGAGCAGTACTTC. Translated: CAISDPGTTAVYEQYF.

This clone occurred a few times. V and J are TRBV30 and TRBJ1-1; D is unresolved. Trimming took off 0 bases at V and 1 base at J, with 6 bases between the two ends. Germline CDR1 GTSNPN, CDR2 SVGIG (reference sequence). There are 13 residues in the CDR3. CDR3 sequence: CAWSVMGNTEAFF. CDR3 nucleotide sequence: TGTGCCTGGAGTGTGATGGGGAACACTGAAGCTTTCTTT. Together with reference TRBV30 and TRBJ1-1, the CDR3 gives the full variable domain: SQTIHQWPATLVQPVGSPLSLECTVEGTSNPNLYWYRQAAGRGLQLLFYSVGIGQISSEVPQNLSASRPQDRQFILSSKKLLLSDSGFYLCAWSVMGNTEAFFGQGTRLTVV.

The CDR3 here is CASSQEQGRVGSTEAFF. CDR3 sequence (DNA): TGTGCCAGCAGCCAAGAGCAGGGTAGGGTGGGGTCCACTGAAGCTTTCTTT. The rearrangement joins TRBV4-2 to TRBJ1-1; TRBD1 is a possible D gene (5 bases). CDR1 and CDR2 (germline): LGHNA, YNFKEQ. This CDR3 has 17 amino acids. Trimming removed 0 bases from V and 4 bases from J, with 18 bases in between.

V and J are TRBV5-6 and TRBJ1-1; D ambiguous. V gave up 0 bases and J gave up 1 base, with 7 bases separating them. CDR1 and CDR2 (germline): SGHDT, YYEEEE. The CDR3 is 14 residues long. CDR3: CASSLGARNTEAFF. CDR3 bases: TGTGCCAGCAGCTTGGGGGCGAGGAACACTGAAGCTTTCTTT.

The chain links TRBV9 to TRBJ2-3, with TRBD1 identical over 7 bases. V dropped 4 bases and J dropped 2; count of bases not matched to a gene: 7. The CDR3 length is 15 residues. CDR1 and CDR2 (germline): SGDLS, YYNGEE. The CDR3 coding sequence is TGTGCCAGCAGCAAGAGACAGGGACCCACAGATACGCAGTATTTT. This encodes CASSKRQGPTDTQYF.

V is TRBV7-6 and J is TRBJ2-5, with D possibly matching TRBD1 (6 bases). V lost 3 bases, J lost 0 bases, and 17 bases lay in between. The CDR3 runs 17 residues. The germline CDR1 and CDR2 sequences are SGHVS and FNYEAQ. The CDR3 reads CASSFGGLGTNQETQYF. The DNA for the CDR3 is TGTGCCAGCAGCTTTGGGGGCCTAGGAACCAACCAAGAGACCCAGTACTTC. Full variable domain (rest looked up from reference TRBV7-6 and TRBJ2-5): GAGVSQSPRYKVTKRGQDVALRCDPISGHVSLYWYRQALGQGPEFLTYFNYEAQQDKSGLPNDRFSAERPEGSISTLTIQRTEQRDSAMYRCASSFGGLGTNQETQYFGPGTRLLVL.

This clone was recorded a few times. The rearrangement uses TRBV7-9 and TRBJ1-2, with 7 bases fitting TRBD1. From germline, CDR1 is SEHNR and CDR2 FQNEAQ (reference sequence). Losses at the gene ends were 3 bases for V and 5 bases for J; bases not matched to a gene: 12. CDR3 size: 16 residues. CDR3: CASSFPPLGTEYGYTF. CDR3 coding DNA: TGTGCCAGCAGCTTTCCTCCCCTCGGGACAGAGTATGGCTACACCTTC.

A note on this clone: The same CDR3 arises from other DNA sequences in this sample as well. The chain has TRBV4-1 and TRBJ2-7; 11 bases fit TRBD2. V shed 6 bases, J shed 2 bases, and the junction held 6 bases outside the gene matches. CDR1 and CDR2 from the germline V gene are MGHRA and YSYEKL. The CDR3 is made up of 15 amino acids. CDR3 amino acids: CASSPGTSGTYEQYF. Here the CDR3 DNA reads TGCGCCAGCAGTCCCGGGACTAGCGGTACCTACGAGCAGTACTTC.

This chain connects TRBV7-9 to TRBJ2-3, with D uncertain. The CDR3 is 15 residues long. Germline-derived CDR1 and CDR2 are SEHNR and FQNEAQ (reference sequence). Deletions cut 1 base from V and 4 bases from J, with 12 bases between. Here the CDR3 DNA reads TGTGCCAGCAGCTTAGTTCCGGCTAGTTCAGATACGCAGTATTTT. This encodes CASSLVPASSDTQYF.

In the case of this clone: In the same sample, other DNA sequences code for this CDR3. This chain joins TRBV7-6 and TRBJ2-1; 10 nucleotides match TRBD2. With V trimmed by 2 bases and J by 7 bases, 2 bases remained unmatched. There are 14 residues in the CDR3. In germline, CDR1 is SGHVS, CDR2 FNYEAQ. The DNA for the CDR3 is TGTGCCAGCAGCTTATTACTAGCGGGAAATGAGCAGTTCTTC. As protein: CASSLLLAGNEQFF.

The gene calls are TRBV7-2 and TRBJ2-7; 9 positions agree with TRBD2. This CDR3 region has 17 residues. Germline V gene sequence: CDR1 SGHTA, CDR2 FQGNSA. The V gene end was trimmed by 1 base and the J gene end by 4 bases; junction bases not matched to a gene: 11. The CDR3 loop reads CASSLGPPGLALYEQYF. DNA for the CDR3: TGTGCCAGCAGCTTAGGGCCCCCGGGACTAGCTTTATACGAGCAGTACTTC. Supplemented by reference TRBV7-2 and TRBJ2-7, the full variable domain reads GAGVSQSPSNKVTEKGKDVELRCDPISGHTALYWYRQSLGQGLEFLIYFQGNSAPDKSGLPSDRFSAERTGGSVSTLTIQRTQQEDSAVYLCASSLGPPGLALYEQYFGPGTRLTVT.

The chain has TRBV11-2 and TRBJ2-7; TRBD2 matches at 7 bases. V shed 2 bases, J shed 3 bases, and the junction held 13 bases outside the gene matches. The CDR3 is made up of 17 amino acids. Per germline, CDR1 SGHAT and CDR2 FQNNGV. The chain's CDR3 is CASSLPRGREGDYEQYF. The DNA of the CDR3 is TGTGCCAGCAGCTTACCGCGGGGCAGGGAGGGCGACTACGAGCAGTACTTC.